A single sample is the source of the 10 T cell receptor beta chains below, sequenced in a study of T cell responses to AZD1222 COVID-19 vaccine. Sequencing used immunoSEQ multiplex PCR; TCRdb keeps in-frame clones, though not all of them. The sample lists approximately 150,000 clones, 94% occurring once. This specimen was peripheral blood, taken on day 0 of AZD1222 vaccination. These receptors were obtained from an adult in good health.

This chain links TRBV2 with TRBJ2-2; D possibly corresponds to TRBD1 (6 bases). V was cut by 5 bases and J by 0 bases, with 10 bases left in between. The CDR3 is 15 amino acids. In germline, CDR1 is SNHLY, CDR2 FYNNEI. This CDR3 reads CASSYDRSNTGELFF. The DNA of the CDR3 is TGTGCCAGCAGTTATGACAGGTCGAACACCGGGGAGCTGTTTTTT. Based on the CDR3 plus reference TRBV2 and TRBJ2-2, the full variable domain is EPEVTQTPSHQVTQMGQEVILRCVPISNHLYFYWYRQILGQKVEFLVSFYNNEISEKSEIFDDQFSVERPDGSNFTLKIRSTKLEDSAMYFCASSYDRSNTGELFFGEGSRLTVL.

In DNA form, the CDR3 reads TGTGCCAGCAGCTGGGGACAGGGGAATGAGCAGTTCTTC. Translation gives CASSWGQGNEQFF. The chain has TRBV7-2 and TRBJ2-1, with 10 bases identical to TRBD1. Germline-derived CDR1 and CDR2 are SGHTA and FQGNSA. The ends lost 4 bases at V and 7 bases at J; junction bases unmatched: 1. The CDR3 is made up of 13 amino acids.

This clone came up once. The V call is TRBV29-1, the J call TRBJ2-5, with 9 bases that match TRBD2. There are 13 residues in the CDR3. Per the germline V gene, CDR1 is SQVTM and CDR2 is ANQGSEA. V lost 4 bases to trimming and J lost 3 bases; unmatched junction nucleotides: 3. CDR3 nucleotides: TGCAGCGTTGCCTGGACTAGCGAAGAGACCCAGTACTTC. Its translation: CSVAWTSEETQYF.

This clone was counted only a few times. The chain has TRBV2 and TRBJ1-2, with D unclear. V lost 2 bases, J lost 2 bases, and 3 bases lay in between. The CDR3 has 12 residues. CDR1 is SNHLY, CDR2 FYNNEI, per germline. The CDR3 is CASSERNYGYTF. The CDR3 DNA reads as TGTGCCAGCAGTGAACGGAACTATGGCTACACCTTC.

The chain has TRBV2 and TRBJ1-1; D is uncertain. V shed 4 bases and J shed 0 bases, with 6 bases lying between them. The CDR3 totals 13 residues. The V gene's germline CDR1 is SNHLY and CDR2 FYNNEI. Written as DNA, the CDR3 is TGTGCCAGCAGTGCCGAGGTGAACACTGAAGCTTTCTTT. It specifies CASSAEVNTEAFF.

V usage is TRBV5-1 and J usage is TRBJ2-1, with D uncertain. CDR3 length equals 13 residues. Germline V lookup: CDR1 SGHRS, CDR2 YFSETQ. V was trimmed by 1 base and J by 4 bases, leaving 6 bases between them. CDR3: CASSLNFYNEQFF. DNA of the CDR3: TGCGCCAGCAGCTTGAACTTTTACAATGAGCAGTTCTTC. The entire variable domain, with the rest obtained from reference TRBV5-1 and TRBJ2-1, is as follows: KAGVTQTPRYLIKTRGQQVTLSCSPISGHRSVSWYQQTPGQGLQFLFEYFSETQRNKGNFPGRFSGRQFSNSRSEMNVSTLELGDSALYLCASSLNFYNEQFFGPGTRLTVL.

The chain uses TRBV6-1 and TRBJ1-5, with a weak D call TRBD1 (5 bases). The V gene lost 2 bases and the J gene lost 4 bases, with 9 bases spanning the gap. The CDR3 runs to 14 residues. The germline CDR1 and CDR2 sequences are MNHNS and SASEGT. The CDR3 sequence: CASSETGGNQPQHF. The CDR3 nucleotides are TGTGCCAGCAGTGAAACGGGGGGAAATCAGCCCCAGCATTTT.

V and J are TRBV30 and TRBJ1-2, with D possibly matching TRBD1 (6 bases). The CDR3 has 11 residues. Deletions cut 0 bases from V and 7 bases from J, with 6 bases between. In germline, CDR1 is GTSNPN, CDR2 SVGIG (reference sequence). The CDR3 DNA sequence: TGTGCCTGGAGTGTAGGGGGTGGCTACACCTTC. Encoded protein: CAWSVGGGYTF.

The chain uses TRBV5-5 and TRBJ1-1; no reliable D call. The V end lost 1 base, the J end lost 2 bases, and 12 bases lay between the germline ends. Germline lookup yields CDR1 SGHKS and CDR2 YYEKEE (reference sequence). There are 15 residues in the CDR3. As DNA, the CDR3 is TGTGCCAGCAGCTTGAACACGGCGAGCAACACTGAAGCTTTCTTT. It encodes CASSLNTASNTEAFF.

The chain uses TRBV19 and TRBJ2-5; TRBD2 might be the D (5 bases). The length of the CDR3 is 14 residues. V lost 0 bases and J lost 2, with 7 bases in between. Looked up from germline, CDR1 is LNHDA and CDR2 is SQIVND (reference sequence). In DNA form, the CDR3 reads TGTGCCAGTAGTATAGATGAGGGACAAGAGACCCAGTACTTC. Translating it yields CASSIDEGQETQYF.